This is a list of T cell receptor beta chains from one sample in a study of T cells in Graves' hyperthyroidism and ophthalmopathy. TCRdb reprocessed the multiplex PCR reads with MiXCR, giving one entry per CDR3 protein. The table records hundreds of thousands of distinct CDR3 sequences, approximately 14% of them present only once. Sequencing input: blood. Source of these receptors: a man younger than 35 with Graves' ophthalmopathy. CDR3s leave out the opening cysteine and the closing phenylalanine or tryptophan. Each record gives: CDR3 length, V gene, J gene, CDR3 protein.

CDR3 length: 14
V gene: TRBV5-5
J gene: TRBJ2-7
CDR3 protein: ASRIETGTGPYEQY

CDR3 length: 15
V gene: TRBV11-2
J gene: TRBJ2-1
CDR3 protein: ASSLGPLAGGVDEQF

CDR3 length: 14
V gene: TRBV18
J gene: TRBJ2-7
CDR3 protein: ASSPAQGPDPYEQY

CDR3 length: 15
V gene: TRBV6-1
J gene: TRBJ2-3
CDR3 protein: ASSEVGSSRYTDTQY

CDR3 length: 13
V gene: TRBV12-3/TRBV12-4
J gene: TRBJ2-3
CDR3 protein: ASSLVLAGTDTQY

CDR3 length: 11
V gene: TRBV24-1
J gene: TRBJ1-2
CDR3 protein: ATSDSTDYGYT

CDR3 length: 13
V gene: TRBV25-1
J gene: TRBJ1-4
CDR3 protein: ASSDLTGGDEKLF

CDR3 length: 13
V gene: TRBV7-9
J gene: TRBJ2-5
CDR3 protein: ASSLGARIGGTQY

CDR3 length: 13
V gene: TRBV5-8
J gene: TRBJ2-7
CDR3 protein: ASSLAGLAIYEQY

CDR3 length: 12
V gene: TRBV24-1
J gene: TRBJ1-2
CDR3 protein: ATSDQTGGYGYT

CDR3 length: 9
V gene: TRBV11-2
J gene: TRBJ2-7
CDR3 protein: ASRSYYEQY

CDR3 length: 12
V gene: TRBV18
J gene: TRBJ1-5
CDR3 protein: ASSTGYSNQPQH

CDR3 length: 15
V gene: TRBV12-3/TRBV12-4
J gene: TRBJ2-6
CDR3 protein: ASRKGTAKPGANVLT

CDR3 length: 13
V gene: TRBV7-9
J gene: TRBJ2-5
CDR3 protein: ASSPVRAYQETQY

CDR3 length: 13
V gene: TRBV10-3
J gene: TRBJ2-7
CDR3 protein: AISVPGQGRAEQY

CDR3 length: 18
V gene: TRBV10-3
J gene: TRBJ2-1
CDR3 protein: AISESVGRLIGSTDNEQF

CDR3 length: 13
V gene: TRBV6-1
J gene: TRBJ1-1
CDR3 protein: ASSDQGPGYTEAF

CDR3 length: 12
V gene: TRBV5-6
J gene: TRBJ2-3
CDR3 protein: ASSLEQYTDTQY

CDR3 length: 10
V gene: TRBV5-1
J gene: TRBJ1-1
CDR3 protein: ATRRNRDEAF

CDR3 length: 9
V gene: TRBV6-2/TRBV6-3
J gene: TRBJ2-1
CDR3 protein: ASRRNNEQS

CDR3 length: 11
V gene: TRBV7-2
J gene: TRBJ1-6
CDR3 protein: ASSLEMLRPLH

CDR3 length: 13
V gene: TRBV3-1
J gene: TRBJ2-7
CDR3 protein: ASSYGTSGRYEQY

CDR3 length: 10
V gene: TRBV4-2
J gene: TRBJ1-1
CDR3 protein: ASSLRQEEAF

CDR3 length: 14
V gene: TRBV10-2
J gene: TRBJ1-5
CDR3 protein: ASSESGGLSNQPQH

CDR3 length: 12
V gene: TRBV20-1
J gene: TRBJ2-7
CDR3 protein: SAPLGGAPYEQY

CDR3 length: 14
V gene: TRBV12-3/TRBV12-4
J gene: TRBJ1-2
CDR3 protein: ASSLDGQGGYYGYT

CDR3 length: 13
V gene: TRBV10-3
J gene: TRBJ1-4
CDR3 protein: AISESEGPKEKLF

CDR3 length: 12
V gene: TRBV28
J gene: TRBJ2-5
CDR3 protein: ASRASGIRETQY

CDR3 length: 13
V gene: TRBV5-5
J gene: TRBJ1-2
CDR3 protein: ASSLDQGWGYGYT

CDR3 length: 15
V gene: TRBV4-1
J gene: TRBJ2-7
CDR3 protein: ASSHTTGGQGTYEQY

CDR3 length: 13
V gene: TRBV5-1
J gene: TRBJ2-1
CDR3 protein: ASSLMGGPDNEQF

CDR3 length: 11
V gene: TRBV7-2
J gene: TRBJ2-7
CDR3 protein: ASSLDRGYEQY

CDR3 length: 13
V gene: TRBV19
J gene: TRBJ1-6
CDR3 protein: ASSPTGDSPSPLH

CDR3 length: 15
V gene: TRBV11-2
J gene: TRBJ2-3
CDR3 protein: ASSLGVGTGGTDTQY

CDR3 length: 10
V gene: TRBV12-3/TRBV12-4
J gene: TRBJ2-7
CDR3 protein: ASGLSSYEQY

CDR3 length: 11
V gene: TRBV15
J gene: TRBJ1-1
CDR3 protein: ATSRDGDYEAF

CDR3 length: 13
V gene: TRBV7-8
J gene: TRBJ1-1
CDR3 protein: ASSLEGWGNTEAF

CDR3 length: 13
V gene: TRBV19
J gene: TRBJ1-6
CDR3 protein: ASSPGTGFNSPLH

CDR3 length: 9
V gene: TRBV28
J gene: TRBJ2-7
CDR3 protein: ASGTIYEQY

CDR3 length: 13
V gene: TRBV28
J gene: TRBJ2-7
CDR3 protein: ASLQGGQGVHEQY

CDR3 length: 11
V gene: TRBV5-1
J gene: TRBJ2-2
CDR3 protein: ASSFSDTGELF

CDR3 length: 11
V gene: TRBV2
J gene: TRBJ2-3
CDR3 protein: ASGGGLTDTQY

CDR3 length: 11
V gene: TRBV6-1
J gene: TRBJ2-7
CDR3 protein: ASKTGVEYEQY

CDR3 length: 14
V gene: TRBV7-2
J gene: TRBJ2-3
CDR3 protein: ASSLGGAPYTDTQY

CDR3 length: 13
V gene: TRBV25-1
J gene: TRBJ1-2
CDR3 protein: ASSEFRDSLYGYT

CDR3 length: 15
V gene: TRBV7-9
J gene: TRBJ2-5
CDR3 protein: ASSLEDLAELQETQY

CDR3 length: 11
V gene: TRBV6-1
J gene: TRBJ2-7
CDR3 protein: ASSFQGGYEQY

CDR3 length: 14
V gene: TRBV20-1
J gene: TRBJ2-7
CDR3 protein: SARWVRRTGVYEQY

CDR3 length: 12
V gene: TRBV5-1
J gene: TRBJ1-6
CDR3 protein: ASSGDRGSSPLH

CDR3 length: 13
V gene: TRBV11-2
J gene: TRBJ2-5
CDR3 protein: ASSPEEGKGETQY

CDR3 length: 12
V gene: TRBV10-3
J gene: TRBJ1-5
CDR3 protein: AISADRGFQPQH

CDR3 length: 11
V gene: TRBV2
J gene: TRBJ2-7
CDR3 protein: ASSGGQRGEQY

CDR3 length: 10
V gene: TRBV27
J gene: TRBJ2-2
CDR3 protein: ASTPGGGELF

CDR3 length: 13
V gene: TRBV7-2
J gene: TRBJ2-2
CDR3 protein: ASSRSVWRTGELF

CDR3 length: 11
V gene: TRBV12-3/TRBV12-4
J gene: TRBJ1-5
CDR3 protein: ASKGQGNQPQH